The 21 T cell receptor beta chains below come from one sample, sequenced in a study of shared clonotypes between healthy human individuals. Measured with immunoSEQ multiplex PCR; TCRdb has only the in-frame clones, and not every one. The sample lists around 2.1 million clones, nearly 97% occurring once. Sequencing was done on a sample of naive CD4+ T cells sorted from blood. Specified subset: CD45RA+ positively selected. The receptors shown here come from a man younger than 35 in good health.

The chain couples TRBV6-6 to TRBJ2-3, with 12 bases that match TRBD2. The CDR3 runs to 15 residues. The ends lost 8 bases at V and 1 base at J; junction bases unmatched: 4. The V gene's germline CDR1 is MNHNY and CDR2 SVGAGI (reference sequence). The CDR3 region has the DNA TGTGCCAGCGGAAGACTAGCGGGGGGCACAGATACGCAGTATTTT. Amino acid sequence: CASGRLAGGTDTQYF.

This rearrangement joins TRBV6-5 to TRBJ2-1; 10 nucleotides line up with TRBD2. The germline gives CDR1 MNHEY, CDR2 SVGAGI. This CDR3 is built from 14 residues. V trimming: 10 bases; J trimming: 4 bases; junction bases outside the gene matches: 7. For the CDR3, the DNA is TGTGCCACCTCTAGCGGGGGCTCATACAATGAGCAGTTCTTC. Translated: CATSSGGSYNEQFF.

This sequence joins TRBV30 and TRBJ1-2; the D gene is possibly TRBD1 (6 bases). The CDR3 is made up of 13 amino acids. Trimming removed 5 bases from V and 1 base from J, with 11 bases in between. In germline, CDR1 is GTSNPN, CDR2 SVGIG (reference sequence). CDR3 in DNA: TGTGCCTGGTCCTACAGGGTTAACTATGGCTACACCTTC. Translated, it gives CAWSYRVNYGYTF.

This clone showed up just a few times. The chain has TRBV28 and TRBJ2-7; the D gene is possibly TRBD2 (6 bases). The CDR3 covers 11 residues. CDR1 MDHEN and CDR2 SYDVKM come from the germline V gene. Between the trimmed V and J ends, which lost 2 bases and 12 bases, there was a span of 11 bases. CDR3 in DNA: TGTGCCAGCAGTTTACCCAGGGAGGTGTACTTC. This encodes CASSLPREVYF. The entire variable domain, with the rest obtained from reference TRBV28 and TRBJ2-7, is as follows: DVKVTQSSRYLVKRTGEKVFLECVQDMDHENMFWYRQDPGLGLRLIYFSYDVKMKEKGDIPEGYSVSREKKERFSLILESASTNQTSMYLCASSLPREVYFGPGTRLTVT.

This chain links TRBV7-2 with TRBJ2-5; unclear D gene. The germline V gene has CDR1 SGHTA and CDR2 FQGNSA. Between the trimmed V and J ends, which lost 1 base and 9 bases, there was a span of 6 bases. This CDR3 spans 11 amino acids. In nucleotides, the CDR3 is TGTGCCAGCAGCTTAGTGGGCTCCCAGTACTTC. Encoded protein: CASSLVGSQYF.

The J gene is TRBJ2-5, the V gene TRBV30; D assignment may be TRBD1 or TRBD2 (5 bases each). Germline V gives CDR1 GTSNPN, CDR2 SVGIG (reference sequence). The CDR3 has 14 amino acids. V was shortened by 3 bases and J by 5 bases, with 16 bases between the two germline ends. The DNA of the CDR3 is TGTGCCTGGAGGGCGGGTTTGGGGCCGGAGACCCAGTACTTC. Its protein product is CAWRAGLGPETQYF.

The chain carries TRBV5-1 and TRBJ1-3; 9 bases fit TRBD1. This CDR3 has 16 amino acids. The junction had 6 bases not matched to a gene; V was cut back by 0 bases and J by 5 bases. The germline gives CDR1 SGHRS, CDR2 YFSETQ. The CDR3 region is CASSLDPGQGRNTIYF. CDR3 DNA: TGCGCCAGCAGCTTGGACCCGGGACAGGGTAGAAACACCATATATTTT.

V is TRBV28 and J is TRBJ2-4; 7 positions agree with TRBD1. Unmatched junction bases numbered 9, after V lost 5 bases and J lost 5 bases. Per the germline V gene, CDR1 is MDHEN and CDR2 is SYDVKM. This CDR3 is 15 amino acids long. The CDR3 bases are TGTGCCAGCAGTCCGCAGACAGGGAAAGAAAACATTCAGTACTTC. Translating gives CASSPQTGKENIQYF.

This rearrangement joins TRBV5-8 to TRBJ2-3; maybe TRBD2 (6 bases). The CDR3 is 16 residues long. The V gene lost 6 bases and the J gene lost 0 bases, with 17 bases spanning the gap. The germline gives CDR1 SGHTS, CDR2 YDEGEE. CDR3 in amino acids: CASTASGTPSTDTQYF. Written as DNA, the CDR3 is TGTGCCAGCACCGCCTCGGGGACTCCTAGCACAGATACGCAGTATTTT.

This clone was detected once. The chain is built from TRBV27 and TRBJ1-1; 7 bases match TRBD1. V shed 2 bases, J shed 3 bases, and the junction held 6 bases outside the gene matches. This CDR3 comprises 15 residues. Germline V gives CDR1 MNHEY, CDR2 SMNVEV (reference sequence). The CDR3 sequence: CASSLEGAGYTEAFF. In DNA, the CDR3 is TGTGCCAGCAGTTTAGAGGGGGCAGGGTACACTGAAGCTTTCTTT.

Only one count was recorded for this clone. The V gene is TRBV6-5, the J gene TRBJ1-4; the D is unclear. Trimming took off 6 bases at V and 8 bases at J, with 13 bases between the two ends. Germline CDR1 and CDR2: MNHEY and SVGAGI. CDR3 size: 13 residues. The CDR3 reads CASSQGGVEKLFF. CDR3 nucleotides: TGTGCCAGCAGCCAAGGCGGGGTAGAAAAACTGTTTTTT.

The V and J genes are TRBV27 and TRBJ2-7, with 9 nucleotides matching TRBD2. V gave up 2 bases and J gave up 6 bases; unmatched junction bases: 5. This CDR3 is 14 amino acids long. CDR1 and CDR2 (germline): MNHEY, SMNVEV (reference sequence). Written as DNA, the CDR3 is TGTGCCAGCAGTTTAGGGACTAGCTCTTCCGAGCAGTACTTC. Its translation is CASSLGTSSSEQYF.

The rearrangement links TRBV27 to TRBJ2-1, with 7 bases matching TRBD2. Germline V gene data show CDR1 as MNHEY and CDR2 as SMNVEV (reference sequence). The CDR3 totals 14 residues. With V trimmed by 7 bases and J by 10 bases, 13 bases remained unmatched. CDR3 protein: CASTRVPGGYEQFF. CDR3 bases: TGTGCCAGCACCCGGGTCCCGGGGGGATACGAGCAGTTCTTC.

The V gene is TRBV28, the J gene TRBJ1-4; 9 nucleotides line up with TRBD1. The CDR3 covers 15 residues. CDR1 and CDR2 (germline): MDHEN, SYDVKM. With 4 bases clipped from V and 5 bases from J, the junction kept 5 bases outside the gene matches. The CDR3 sequence is CASSSRTGANEKLFF. The CDR3 region has the DNA TGTGCCAGCAGTTCGCGGACAGGGGCGAATGAAAAACTGTTTTTT.

The V and J genes are TRBV7-6 and TRBJ2-7; a weak D match, TRBD2 (6 bases). Germline lookup yields CDR1 SGHVS and CDR2 FNYEAQ. The CDR3 spans 15 residues. Deletions cut 5 bases from V and 3 bases from J, with 17 bases between. The CDR3 region is CASSPGTVGGYEQYF. CDR3 nucleotide sequence: TGTGCCAGCAGCCCCGGGACTGTTGGGGGCTACGAGCAGTACTTC.

The chain recombines TRBV4-3 with TRBJ2-7, with 8 bases lining up with TRBD2. This CDR3 has 16 residues. CDR1 and CDR2 from the germline V gene are LGHNA and YSLEER. V shed 0 bases and J 3 bases; nucleotides not matched to a gene: 7. CDR3: CASSQEWGLVNYEQYF. The CDR3 bases are TGCGCCAGCAGCCAAGAATGGGGACTAGTTAACTACGAGCAGTACTTC.

There are a few counts of this clone. The rearrangement uses TRBV30 and TRBJ1-1; tentative D call: TRBD1 (5 bases). Germline lookup yields CDR1 GTSNPN and CDR2 SVGIG (reference sequence). The CDR3 length is 12 residues. Deletions cut 3 bases from V and 4 bases from J, with 9 bases between. The CDR3 sequence: CAWSPGGTEAFF. The CDR3 DNA sequence: TGTGCCTGGAGCCCGGGGGGCACTGAAGCTTTCTTT.

The rearrangement uses TRBV7-8 and TRBJ1-5; D call uncertain. The germline V gene encodes CDR1 SGHVS and CDR2 FQNEAQ. The V end lost 5 bases, the J end lost 5 bases, and 10 bases lay between the germline ends. The CDR3 contains 13 residues. As DNA, the CDR3 is TGTGCCAGCAGCCTCCTTGAGGATCAGCCCCAGCATTTT. It translates to CASSLLEDQPQHF. Supplemented by reference TRBV7-8 and TRBJ1-5, the full variable domain reads GAGVSQSPRYKVAKRGQDVALRCDPISGHVSLFWYQQALGQGPEFLTYFQNEAQLDKSGLPSDRFFAERPEGSVSTLKIQRTQQEDSAVYLCASSLLEDQPQHFGDGTRLSIL.

The rearrangement links TRBV14 to TRBJ2-6, with D hard to call. Trimming removed 0 bases at V and 11 bases at J, with 11 bases between. Germline V gene lookup returns CDR1 SGHDN and CDR2 FVKESK. This CDR3 region has 14 residues. CDR3 protein: CASSQDIGVHVLTF. The CDR3 nucleotides are TGTGCCAGCAGCCAAGATATCGGAGTACACGTCCTGACTTTC.

The genes are TRBV9 and TRBJ2-3; D uncertain. Trimming took 4 bases from V and 0 from J, leaving 15 bases between them. CDR1 and CDR2 (germline): SGDLS, YYNGEE. The CDR3 loop spans 16 amino acids. CDR3 DNA: TGTGCCAGCAGCTCCGTCGCGGCCGCTAGCACAGATACGCAGTATTTT. Protein sequence: CASSSVAAASTDTQYF.

This clone was detected only once. V usage is TRBV29-1 and J usage is TRBJ2-5; TRBD2 matches 7 bases. V was clipped by 7 bases and J by 2 bases; unmatched bases: 10. The CDR3 covers 14 residues. Germline CDR1 and CDR2: SQVTM and ANQGSEA. CDR3 region: CSAALGGRQETQYF. The CDR3 DNA reads TGCAGCGCTGCCCTCGGGGGGAGGCAAGAGACCCAGTACTTC.